This T cell receptor beta chain was sequenced during a study of blood T cell repertoires in COVID-19. Losses at the gene ends were 6 bases for V and 5 bases for J; bases not matched to a gene: 6. The germline CDR1 and CDR2 sequences are SGHNT and YENEEA. This CDR3 spans 14 amino acids. Assay used: immunoSEQ multiplex PCR; TCRdb lists only in-frame clones, some missing. The data show 100,000 to 150,000 clones, around 81% seen once. The rearrangement uses TRBV11-3 and TRBJ2-7; TRBD1 agrees at 11 bases. The specimen was peripheral blood. The clonotype originates from a man aged 25 to 40 with COVID-19, enrolled during active disease. Here the CDR3 DNA reads TGTGCCAGCAGTCTCCGGGACAGGGGGGACGAGCAGTACTTC. Translating it yields CASSLRDRGDEQYF. The full variable domain, in which reference TRBV11-3 and TRBJ2-7 provide the parts outside the CDR3, is EAGVVQSPRYKIIEKKQPVAFWCNPISGHNTLYWYLQNLGQGPELLIRYENEEAVDDSQLPKDRFSAERLKGVDSTLKIQPAELGDSAVYLCASSLRDRGDEQYFGPGTRLTVT.